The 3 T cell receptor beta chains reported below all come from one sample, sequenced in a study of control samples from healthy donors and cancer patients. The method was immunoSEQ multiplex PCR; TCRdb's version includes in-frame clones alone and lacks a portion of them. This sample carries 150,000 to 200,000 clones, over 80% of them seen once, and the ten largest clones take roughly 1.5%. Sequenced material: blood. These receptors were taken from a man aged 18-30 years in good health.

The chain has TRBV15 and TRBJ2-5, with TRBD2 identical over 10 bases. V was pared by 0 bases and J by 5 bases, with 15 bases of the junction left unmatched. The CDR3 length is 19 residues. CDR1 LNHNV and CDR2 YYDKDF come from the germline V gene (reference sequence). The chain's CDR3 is CATSRDLGLAGAQDETQYF. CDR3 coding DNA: TGTGCCACCAGCAGAGATCTGGGCCTAGCGGGGGCCCAGGACGAGACCCAGTACTTC. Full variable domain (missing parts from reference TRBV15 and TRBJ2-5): DAMVIQNPRYQVTQFGKPVTLSCSQTLNHNVMYWYQQKSSQAPKLLFHYYDKDFNNEADTPDNFQSRRPNTSFCFLDIRSPGLGDTAMYLCATSRDLGLAGAQDETQYFGPGTRLLVL.

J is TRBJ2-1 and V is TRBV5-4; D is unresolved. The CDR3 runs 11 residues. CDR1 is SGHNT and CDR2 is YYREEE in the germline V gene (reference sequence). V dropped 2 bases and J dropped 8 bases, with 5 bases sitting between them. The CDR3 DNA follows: TGTGCCAGCAGCTTATTTGATGAGCAGTTCTTC. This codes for CASSLFDEQFF.

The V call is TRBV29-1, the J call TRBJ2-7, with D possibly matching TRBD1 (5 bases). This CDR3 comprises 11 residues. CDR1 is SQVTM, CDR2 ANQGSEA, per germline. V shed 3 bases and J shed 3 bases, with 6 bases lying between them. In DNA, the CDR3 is TGCAGCGTTGATGACAGCTACGAGCAGTACTTC. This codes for CSVDDSYEQYF.